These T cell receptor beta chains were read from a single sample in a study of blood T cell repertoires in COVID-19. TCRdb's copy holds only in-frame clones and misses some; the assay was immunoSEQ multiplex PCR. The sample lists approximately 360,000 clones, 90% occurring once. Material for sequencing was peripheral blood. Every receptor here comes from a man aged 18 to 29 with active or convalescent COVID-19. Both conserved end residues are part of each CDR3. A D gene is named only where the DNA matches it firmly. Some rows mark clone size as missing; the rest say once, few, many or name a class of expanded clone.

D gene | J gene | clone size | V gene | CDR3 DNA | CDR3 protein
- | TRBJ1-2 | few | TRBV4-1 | TGCGCCAGCAGCCTAAATATGAACTATGGCTACACCTTC | CASSLNMNYGYTF
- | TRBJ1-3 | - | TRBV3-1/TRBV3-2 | TGTGCCAGCAGTCGACAGGTTACTTCTGGAAACACCATATATTTT | CASSRQVTSGNTIYF
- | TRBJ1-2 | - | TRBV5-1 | TGCGCCAGCAGCTTGGAACAGGGTATCTATGGCTACACCTTC | CASSLEQGIYGYTF
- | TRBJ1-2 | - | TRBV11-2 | TGTGCCTCCTTTGGGGAGGGCGATAACTATGGCTACACCTTC | CASFGEGDNYGYTF
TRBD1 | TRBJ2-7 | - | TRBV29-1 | TGCAGCGTTGAGGGACAGAGTAGCTCCTACGAGCAGTACTTC | CSVEGQSSSYEQYF
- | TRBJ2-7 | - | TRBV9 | TGTGCCAGCAGCGTAGGTCCCGGGAGCTCCTACGAGCAGTACTTC | CASSVGPGSSYEQYF
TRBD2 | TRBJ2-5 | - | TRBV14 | TGTGCCAGCAGCCAACTAGCGGGGGAGAACCAAGAGACCCAGTACTTC | CASSQLAGENQETQYF
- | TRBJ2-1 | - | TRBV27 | TGTGCCAGCGCCCTATTTGGCAATGAGCAGTTCTTC | CASALFGNEQFF
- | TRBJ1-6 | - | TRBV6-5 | TGTGCCAGCAGACAACAAGATTCACCCCTCCACTTT | CASRQQDSPLHF
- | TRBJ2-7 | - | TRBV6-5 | TGTGCCAGCAGTTACTCTCCTAACCCCTACGAGCAGTACTTC | CASSYSPNPYEQYF
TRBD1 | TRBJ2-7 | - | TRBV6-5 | TGTGCCAGCAGTTACGGGACAGGGATCTACGAGCAGTACTTC | CASSYGTGIYEQYF
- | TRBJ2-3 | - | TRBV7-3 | TGTGCCAGCAGCTTAAGGGGCGGCGGGGTGAGCACAGATACGCAGTATTTT | CASSLRGGGVSTDTQYF
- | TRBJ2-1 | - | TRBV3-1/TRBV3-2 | TGTGCCAGCGGGCTATCGAGCTACAATGAGCAGTTCTTC | CASGLSSYNEQFF
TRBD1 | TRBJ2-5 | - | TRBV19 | TGTGCCAGCCGAGTCAACAGGGGGCGCCCAGAGACCCAGTACTTC | CASRVNRGRPETQYF
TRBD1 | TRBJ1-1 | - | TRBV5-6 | TGTGCCAGCAGCAGGGGACAGGGATCGAACACTGAAGCTTTCTTT | CASSRGQGSNTEAFF
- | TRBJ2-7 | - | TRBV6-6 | TGTGCCAGCAGTTACTACCGGGGTTACGAGCAGTACTTC | CASSYYRGYEQYF
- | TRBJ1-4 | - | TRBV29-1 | TGCAGCGCAGGGGTGGATGAAAAACTGTTTTTT | CSAGVDEKLFF
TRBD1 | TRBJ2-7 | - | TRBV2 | TGTGCCAGCAGCCTCGAGCAGGGGGCTATCTACGAGCAGTACTTC | CASSLEQGAIYEQYF
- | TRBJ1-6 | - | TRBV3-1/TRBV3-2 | TGTGCCAGCAGCCAAGTCGGTACGAATTCACCCCTCCACTTT | CASSQVGTNSPLHF
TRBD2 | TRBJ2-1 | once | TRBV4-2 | TGTGCCAGCAGCCAAGAGGTACTAGCGGGGGGGCATAATGAGCAGTTCTTC | CASSQEVLAGGHNEQFF
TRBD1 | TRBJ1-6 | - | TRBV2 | TGTGCCAGCAGCTCCGGGACAGGGGGCTCACCCCTCCACTTT | CASSSGTGGSPLHF
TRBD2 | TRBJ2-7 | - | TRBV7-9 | TGTGCCAGCAGCCAAGGGACTAGCGGGGGCTACGAGCAGTACTTC | CASSQGTSGGYEQYF
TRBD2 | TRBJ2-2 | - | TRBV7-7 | TGTGCCAGCAGCGCCAGACTAGCGGGGAAGGCCGGGGAGCTGTTTTTT | CASSARLAGKAGELFF
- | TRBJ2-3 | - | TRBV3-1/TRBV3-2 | TGTGCCAGCAGCCAAGTAGCTAGTTGGGATACGCAGTATTTT | CASSQVASWDTQYF
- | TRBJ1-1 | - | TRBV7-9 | TGTGCCAGCAGCCGAGCGGGCCAGAACACTGAAGCTTTCTTT | CASSRAGQNTEAFF
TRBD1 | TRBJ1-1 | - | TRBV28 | TGTGCCAGCAGAACGGACAGGGGGCGCGAGGCTTTCTTT | CASRTDRGREAFF
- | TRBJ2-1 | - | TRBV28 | TGTGCCAGCAGTTCGGGGAATGAGCAGTTCTTC | CASSSGNEQFF
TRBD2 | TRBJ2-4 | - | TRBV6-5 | TGTGCCAGCAGTAGCGGGACTAATGCCTACATTCAGTACTTC | CASSSGTNAYIQYF
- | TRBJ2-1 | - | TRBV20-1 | TGCACCATGGGCCACAATGAGCAGTTCTTC | CTMGHNEQFF
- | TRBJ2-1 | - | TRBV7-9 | TGTGCCAGCAGCTTGTTGGGGGGTTATGAACCCAATGAGCAGTTCTTC | CASSLLGGYEPNEQFF
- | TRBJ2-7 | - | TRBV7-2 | TGTGCCAGCAGCCACAGGGATTACGAGCAGTACTTC | CASSHRDYEQYF
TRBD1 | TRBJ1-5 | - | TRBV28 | TGTGCCAGCAGTTTAGTGGACAGGGCGGTTGATCAGCCCCAGCATTTT | CASSLVDRAVDQPQHF